The 29 T cell receptor beta chains below were found in one sample sequenced in a study of T cells expressing NK-cell markers. With the 5' RACE reads reprocessed, TCRdb shows one record per CDR3 protein and no DNA. Seen in this sample are roughly 430,000 distinct CDR3 sequences; the ten most common clones hold approximately 7%. Sequencing used blood T cells: a sorted CD56 or NKG2C T cell subset, CD4+ or CD8+ T cells, or bulk PBMC T cells (not recorded which). Receptors were obtained from a woman between 18 and 75 years old in good health.

The chain combines TRBV20-1 with TRBJ2-7; the TCRdb call, TRBD2, lacks DNA for checking. CDR1 and CDR2 (germline): DFQATT, SNEGSKA (reference sequence). CDR3 size: 13 residues. The CDR3 loop reads CSARGTSLRDQYF.

The V and J genes are TRBV4-3 and TRBJ2-2; TCRdb's assignment of TRBD1 cannot be checked, as there is no DNA. The CDR3 consists of 17 residues. Germline V CDR1 and CDR2: LGHNA, YSLEER. This CDR3 reads CASSQDPGQGDTGELFF.

The J gene is TRBJ2-1, the V gene TRBV29-1; there is no DNA to check the TCRdb D call of TRBD2. The CDR3 sequence is 11 residues long. The germline gives CDR1 SQVTM, CDR2 ANQGSEA. The CDR3 here is CSLSEGNEQFF.

The gene calls are TRBV7-2 and TRBJ2-4; the D call from TCRdb, TRBD2, cannot be confirmed without DNA. CDR1 is SGHTA, CDR2 FQGNSA, per germline. The CDR3 covers 17 residues. The CDR3: CASSQQPLGGGGNIQYF.

The chain has TRBV10-2 and TRBJ1-1; there is no DNA to check the TCRdb D call of TRBD1. The germline V gene has CDR1 WSHSY and CDR2 SAAADI. This CDR3 comprises 15 residues. The CDR3 is CASSAGGYSNTEAFF.

This chain uses TRBV7-2 with TRBJ1-6; the TRBD1 assignment by TCRdb is unverifiable without DNA. Germline CDR1 is SGHTA and CDR2 is FQGNSA. The CDR3 runs 12 residues. CDR3 amino acids: CASRRQGSPLHF. The whole variable domain, remainder taken from reference TRBV7-2 and TRBJ1-6, is GAGVSQSPSNKVTEKGKDVELRCDPISGHTALYWYRQSLGQGLEFLIYFQGNSAPDKSGLPSDRFSAERTGGSVSTLTIQRTQQEDSAVYLCASRRQGSPLHFGNGTRLTVT.

The V gene is TRBV12-3 or TRBV12-4, the J gene TRBJ1-1. The CDR3 totals 13 residues. This CDR3 is CASSLLANTEAFF.

The rearrangement uses TRBV18 and TRBJ1-6. This CDR3 spans 17 amino acids. Germline V gene data show CDR1 as KGHSH and CDR2 as LQKENI. CDR3 region: CASSPRDGSSYNSPLHF.

The chain carries TRBV20-1 and TRBJ1-6. The germline CDR1 and CDR2 sequences are DFQATT and SNEGSKA (reference sequence). This CDR3 comprises 15 residues. CDR3 sequence: CSARAASSYNSPLHF.

The chain employs TRBV20-1 and TRBJ2-3; lacking DNA, the TRBD1 call made by TCRdb goes unchecked. The CDR3 extends over 16 amino acids. Germline V lookup: CDR1 DFQATT, CDR2 SNEGSKA (reference sequence). CDR3: CSARDPSRGNTDTQYF.

The CDR3 spells CASSPGLAKVLAKNIQYF. This chain joins TRBV11-2 and TRBJ2-4; the D call from TCRdb, TRBD2, cannot be confirmed without DNA. The CDR3 loop spans 18 amino acids. Per germline, CDR1 SGHAT and CDR2 FQNNGV.

The chain is built from TRBV4-1 and TRBJ2-1; no DNA is available, so the TRBD1 call from TCRdb remains unchecked. Per germline, CDR1 MGHRA and CDR2 YSYEKL. The CDR3 spans 17 residues. The CDR3 spells CASSQATRPYSYNEQFF.

The chain uses TRBV29-1 and TRBJ1-3; TCRdb's D call, TRBD1, is unchecked because there is no DNA. Germline CDR1 is SQVTM and CDR2 is ANQGSEA. This CDR3 contains 14 residues. The CDR3 loop reads CSVAPGDSGNTIYF.

J is TRBJ2-3 and V is TRBV20-1; as DNA is missing, the TRBD2 call by TCRdb cannot be tested. This CDR3 comprises 14 residues. The V gene's germline CDR1 is DFQATT and CDR2 SNEGSKA (reference sequence). CDR3: CSARGSGRTDTQYF.

The chain combines TRBV7-9 with TRBJ1-4; TCRdb calls TRBD1, which cannot be checked without DNA. CDR3 size: 16 residues. Germline V gives CDR1 SEHNR, CDR2 FQNEAQ (reference sequence). CDR3 protein: CASTPRVGGANEKLFF.

The V and J genes are TRBV5-1 and TRBJ1-1; the TRBD1 assignment by TCRdb is unverifiable without DNA. This CDR3 is built from 15 residues. Germline V lookup: CDR1 SGHRS, CDR2 YFSETQ. CDR3 in amino acids: CASSFYDREGAEAFF.

This chain links TRBV29-1 with TRBJ2-1; the D call of TRBD2 rests on TCRdb alone, since no DNA is present to check it. Germline CDR1 is SQVTM and CDR2 is ANQGSEA. The CDR3 totals 14 residues. The CDR3 region is CSFLGGGRGGEQFF.

The chain joins TRBV20-1 to TRBJ1-2. Germline V lookup: CDR1 DFQATT, CDR2 SNEGSKA (reference sequence). The CDR3 has 12 amino acids. The chain's CDR3 is CSASGANYGYTF.

V is TRBV5-1 and J is TRBJ2-3. The germline CDR1 and CDR2 sequences are SGHRS and YFSETQ. The CDR3 runs 15 residues. The chain's CDR3 is CASSKVGLHTDTQYF.

V and J are TRBV15 and TRBJ2-7; TCRdb lists TRBD2, though no DNA is available to test this call. Germline CDR1 and CDR2: LNHNV and YYDKDF (reference sequence). This CDR3 region has 17 residues. Here the CDR3 reads CATSRDLATSGNYEQYF.

This chain joins TRBV19 and TRBJ1-5; TCRdb selects TRBD1, and the lack of DNA leaves this call unchecked. The CDR3 totals 15 residues. Germline CDR1 reads LNHDA; CDR2 reads SQIVND (reference sequence). The CDR3 reads CASSTTGGGNQPQHF.

J is TRBJ2-5 and V is TRBV6-1; TCRdb's D call of TRBD2 is untestable without DNA. The CDR3 loop spans 14 amino acids. The germline V gene encodes CDR1 MNHNS and CDR2 SASEGT. CDR3 protein: CASTGASLAETQYF.

This chain links TRBV29-1 with TRBJ2-5; TCRdb proposes TRBD2, but this gene call is untestable without DNA. Looked up from germline, CDR1 is SQVTM and CDR2 is ANQGSEA. The CDR3 is 13 residues long. The chain's CDR3 is CSVVTSFGETQYF.

This rearrangement joins TRBV5-1 to TRBJ2-5; no DNA is available, so the TRBD2 call from TCRdb remains unchecked. The V gene's germline CDR1 is SGHRS and CDR2 YFSETQ. The CDR3 has 16 residues. The CDR3 sequence: CASSFGTSGNQETQYF.

This sequence joins TRBV20-1 and TRBJ1-6. This CDR3 contains 16 residues. Looked up from germline, CDR1 is DFQATT and CDR2 is SNEGSKA (reference sequence). The CDR3 sequence is CSARDLGRAYNSPLHF.

V is TRBV6-1 and J is TRBJ2-3; TCRdb's D call, TRBD1, is unchecked because there is no DNA. Germline loops: CDR1 MNHNS, CDR2 SASEGT. This CDR3 has 15 amino acids. CDR3 sequence reads: CASRSPGGHTDTQYF.

The chain carries TRBV12-3 or TRBV12-4 and TRBJ2-1; there is no DNA to check the TCRdb D call of TRBD2. This CDR3 is built from 12 residues. The CDR3 sequence is CAALAVYNEQFF.

The chain employs TRBV20-1 and TRBJ2-1; TCRdb outputs TRBD1, but without DNA this stays unchecked. There are 14 residues in the CDR3. Germline CDR1 and CDR2: DFQATT and SNEGSKA (reference sequence). The CDR3 region is CSPPRQGVQYEQFF.

The gene calls are TRBV20-1 and TRBJ2-1; TCRdb proposes TRBD2, but this gene call is untestable without DNA. This CDR3 comprises 14 residues. Germline V CDR1 and CDR2: DFQATT, SNEGSKA (reference sequence). The CDR3 sequence: CSARSAYKRNEQFF.